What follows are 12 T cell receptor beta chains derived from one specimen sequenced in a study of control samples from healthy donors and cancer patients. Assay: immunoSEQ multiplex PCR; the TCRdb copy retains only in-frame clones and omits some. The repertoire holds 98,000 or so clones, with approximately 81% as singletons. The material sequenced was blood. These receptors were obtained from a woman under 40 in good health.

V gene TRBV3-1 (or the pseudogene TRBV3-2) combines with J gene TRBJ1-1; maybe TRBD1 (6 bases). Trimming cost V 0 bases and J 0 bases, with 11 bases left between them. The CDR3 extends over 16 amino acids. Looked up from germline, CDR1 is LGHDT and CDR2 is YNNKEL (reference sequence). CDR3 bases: TGTGCCAGCAGCCAAGAGGACAGATACATGAACACTGAAGCTTTCTTT. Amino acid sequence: CASSQEDRYMNTEAFF.

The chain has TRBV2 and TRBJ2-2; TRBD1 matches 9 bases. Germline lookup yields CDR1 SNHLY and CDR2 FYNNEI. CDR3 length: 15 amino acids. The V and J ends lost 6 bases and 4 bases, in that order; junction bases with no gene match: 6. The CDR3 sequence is CASSPTGGPTGELFF. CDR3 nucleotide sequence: TGTGCCAGCAGCCCGACAGGGGGACCCACCGGGGAGCTGTTTTTT.

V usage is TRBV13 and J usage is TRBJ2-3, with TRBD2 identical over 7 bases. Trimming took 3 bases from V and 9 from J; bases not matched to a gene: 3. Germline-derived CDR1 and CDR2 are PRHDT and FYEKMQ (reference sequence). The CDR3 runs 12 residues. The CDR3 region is CASSLGRETQYF. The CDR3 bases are TGTGCCAGCAGCTTGGGGCGGGAGACGCAGTATTTT.

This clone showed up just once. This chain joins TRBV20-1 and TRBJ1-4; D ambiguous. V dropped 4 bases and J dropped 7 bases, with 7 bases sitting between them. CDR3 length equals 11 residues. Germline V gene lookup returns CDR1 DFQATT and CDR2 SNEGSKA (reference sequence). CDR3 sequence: CSAMEGEKLFF. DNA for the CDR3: TGCAGTGCTATGGAGGGTGAAAAACTGTTTTTT.

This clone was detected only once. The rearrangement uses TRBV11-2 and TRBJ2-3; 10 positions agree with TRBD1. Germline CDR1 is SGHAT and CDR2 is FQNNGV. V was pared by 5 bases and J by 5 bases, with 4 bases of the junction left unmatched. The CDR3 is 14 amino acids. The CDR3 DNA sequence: TGTGCCAGCAGCCGGGACAGGGGTGGAGATACGCAGTATTTT. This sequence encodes CASSRDRGGDTQYF. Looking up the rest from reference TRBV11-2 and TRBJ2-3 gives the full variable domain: EAGVAQSPRYKIIEKRQSVAFWCNPISGHATLYWYQQILGQGPKLLIQFQNNGVVDDSQLPKDRFSAERLKGVDSTLKIQPAKLEDSAVYLCASSRDRGGDTQYFGPGTRLTVL.

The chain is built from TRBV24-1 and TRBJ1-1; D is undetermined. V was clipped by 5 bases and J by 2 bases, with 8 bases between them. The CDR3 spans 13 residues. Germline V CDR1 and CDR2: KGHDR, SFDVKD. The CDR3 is CATSASGNTEAFF. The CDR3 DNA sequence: TGTGCCACCAGTGCCTCTGGAAACACTGAAGCTTTCTTT.

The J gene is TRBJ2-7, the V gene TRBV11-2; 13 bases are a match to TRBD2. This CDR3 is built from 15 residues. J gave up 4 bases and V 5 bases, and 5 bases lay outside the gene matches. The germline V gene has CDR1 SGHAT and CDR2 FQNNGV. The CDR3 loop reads CASSLGTSGVYEQYF. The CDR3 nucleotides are TGTGCCAGCAGCCTAGGGACTAGCGGGGTTTACGAGCAGTACTTC.

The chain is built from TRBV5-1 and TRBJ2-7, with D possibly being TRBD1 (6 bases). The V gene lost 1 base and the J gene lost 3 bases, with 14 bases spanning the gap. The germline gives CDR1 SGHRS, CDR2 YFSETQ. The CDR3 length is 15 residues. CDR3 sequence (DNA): TGCGCCAGCAGCTTGTTAGGGGGTGGCTACTACGAGCAGTACTTC. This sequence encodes CASSLLGGGYYEQYF. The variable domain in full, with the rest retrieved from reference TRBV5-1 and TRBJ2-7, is KAGVTQTPRYLIKTRGQQVTLSCSPISGHRSVSWYQQTPGQGLQFLFEYFSETQRNKGNFPGRFSGRQFSNSRSEMNVSTLELGDSALYLCASSLLGGGYYEQYFGPGTRLTVT.

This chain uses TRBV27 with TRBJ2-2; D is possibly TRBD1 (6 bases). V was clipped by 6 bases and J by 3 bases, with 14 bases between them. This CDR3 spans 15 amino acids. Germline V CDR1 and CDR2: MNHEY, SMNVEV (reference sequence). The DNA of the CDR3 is TGTGCCAGCAGGATAGGGGGTTTACACACCGGGGAGCTGTTTTTT. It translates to CASRIGGLHTGELFF.

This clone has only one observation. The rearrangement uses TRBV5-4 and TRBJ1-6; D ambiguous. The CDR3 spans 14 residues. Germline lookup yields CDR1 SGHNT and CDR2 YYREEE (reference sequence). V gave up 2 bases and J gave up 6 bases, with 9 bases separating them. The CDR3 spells CASSLFSVNSPLHF. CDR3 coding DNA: TGTGCCAGCAGCTTATTTTCGGTTAATTCACCCCTCCACTTT.

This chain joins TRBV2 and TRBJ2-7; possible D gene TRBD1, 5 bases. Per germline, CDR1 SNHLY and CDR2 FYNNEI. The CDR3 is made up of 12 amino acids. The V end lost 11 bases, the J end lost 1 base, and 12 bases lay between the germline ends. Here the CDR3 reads CAAGSTSYEQYF. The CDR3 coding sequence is TGTGCCGCAGGGTCCACATCCTACGAGCAGTACTTC.

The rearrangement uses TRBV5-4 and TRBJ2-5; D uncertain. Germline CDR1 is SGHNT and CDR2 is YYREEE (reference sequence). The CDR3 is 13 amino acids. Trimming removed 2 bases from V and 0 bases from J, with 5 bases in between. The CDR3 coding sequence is TGTGCCAGCAGCTTTAGACACCAAGAGACCCAGTACTTC. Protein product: CASSFRHQETQYF.